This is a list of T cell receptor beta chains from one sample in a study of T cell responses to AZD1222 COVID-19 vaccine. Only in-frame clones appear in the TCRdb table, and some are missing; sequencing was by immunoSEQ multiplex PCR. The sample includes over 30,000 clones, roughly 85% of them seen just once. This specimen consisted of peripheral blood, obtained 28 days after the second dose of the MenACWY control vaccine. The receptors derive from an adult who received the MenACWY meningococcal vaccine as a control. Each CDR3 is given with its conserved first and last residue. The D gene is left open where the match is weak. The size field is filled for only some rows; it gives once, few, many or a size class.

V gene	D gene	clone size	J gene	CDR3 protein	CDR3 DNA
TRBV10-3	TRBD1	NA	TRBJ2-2	CAISEPRGQGHRTGELFF	TGTGCCATCAGTGAGCCAAGGGGACAGGGGCATCGGACCGGGGAGCTGTTTTTT
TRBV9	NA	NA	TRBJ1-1	CASSRGYLTEAFF	TGTGCCAGCAGCCGAGGTTACCTCACTGAAGCTTTCTTT
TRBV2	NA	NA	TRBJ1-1	CASNREMPEAFF	TGTGCCAGCAATAGAGAAATGCCTGAAGCTTTCTTT
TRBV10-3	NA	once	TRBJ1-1	CAIKRAGGNTEAFF	TGTGCCATCAAGAGGGCGGGTGGGAACACTGAAGCTTTCTTT
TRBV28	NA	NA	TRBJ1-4	CASSPPQGYNEKLFF	TGTGCCAGCAGCCCTCCCCAGGGCTACAATGAAAAACTGTTTTTT
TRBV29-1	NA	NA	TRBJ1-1	CSVEGQDTEAFF	TGCAGCGTTGAAGGGCAGGACACTGAAGCTTTCTTT
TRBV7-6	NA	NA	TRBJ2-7	CASSSRTAPEQYF	TGTGCCAGCAGCTCACGGACAGCTCCCGAGCAGTACTTC
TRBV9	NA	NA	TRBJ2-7	CASSVGARDEQYF	TGTGCCAGCAGCGTGGGTGCCCGTGACGAGCAGTACTTC
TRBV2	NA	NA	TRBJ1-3	CASSEPRAGNTIYF	TGTGCCAGCAGTGAACCCAGGGCTGGAAACACCATATATTTT
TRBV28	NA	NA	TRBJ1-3	CASRTGWPGALGNTIYF	TGTGCCAGCAGAACGGGCTGGCCGGGGGCGCTCGGAAACACCATATATTTT
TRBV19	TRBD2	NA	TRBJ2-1	CASSILLAGGYNEQFF	TGTGCCAGTAGTATCCTACTAGCGGGAGGGTACAATGAGCAGTTCTTC
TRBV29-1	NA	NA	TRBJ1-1	CSVAGAFEPPEAFF	TGCAGCGTCGCCGGGGCTTTCGAGCCCCCTGAAGCTTTCTTT
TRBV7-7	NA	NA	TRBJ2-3	CASSRGLSSSTDTQYF	TGTGCCAGCAGCCGGGGCCTCTCCTCTAGCACAGATACGCAGTATTTT
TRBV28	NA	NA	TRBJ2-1	CASSLRLGARAYNEQFF	TGTGCCAGCAGTTTGAGGCTGGGGGCTAGAGCCTACAATGAGCAGTTCTTC
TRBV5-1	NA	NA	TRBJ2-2	CASSLGGQNTGELFF	TGCGCCAGCAGCTTGGGGGGCCAGAACACCGGGGAGCTGTTTTTT
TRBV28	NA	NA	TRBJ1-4	CASNRLFAGTRTNEKLFF	TGTGCCAGCAATCGATTGTTTGCAGGGACGAGAACTAATGAAAAACTGTTTTTT
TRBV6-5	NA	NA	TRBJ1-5	CASRDGVANQPQHF	TGTGCCAGCAGAGATGGAGTCGCGAATCAGCCCCAGCATTTT
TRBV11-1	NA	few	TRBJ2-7	CASSFDRTTYEQYF	TGTGCCAGCAGCTTCGACAGGACAACCTACGAGCAGTACTTC
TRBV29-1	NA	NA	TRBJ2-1	CSAPGTRGHEQFF	TGCAGCGCCCCCGGGACTAGGGGGCATGAGCAGTTCTTC
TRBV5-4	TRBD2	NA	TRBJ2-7	CASSYGLVNEQYF	TGTGCCAGCAGCTATGGACTAGTTAACGAGCAGTACTTC
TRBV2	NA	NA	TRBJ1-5	CASLRDSNQPQHF	TGTGCCAGCCTCCGGGATAGCAATCAGCCCCAGCATTTT
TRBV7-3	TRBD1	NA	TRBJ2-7	CASSLAGGQSYEQYF	TGTGCCAGCAGCTTAGCAGGGGGCCAATCCTACGAGCAGTACTTC
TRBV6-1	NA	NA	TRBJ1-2	CASSEGYGYTF	TGTGCCAGCAGTGAGGGCTATGGCTACACCTTC
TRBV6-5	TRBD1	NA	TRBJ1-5	CASYSGTGKNQPQHF	TGTGCCAGTTATTCCGGGACAGGGAAGAATCAGCCCCAGCATTTT